The rows below give T cell receptor beta chains drawn from one sample of a study of blood T cell repertoires in COVID-19. Clones were read by immunoSEQ multiplex PCR, and TCRdb kept only the in-frame ones, dropping some. The sample records 110,000 to 150,000 clones, just over 85% being singletons. The specimen sequenced was peripheral blood. These receptors came from a woman in her sixties with acute or convalescent COVID-19. Each CDR3 is given with its conserved first and last residue. The order of the fields is CDR3 DNA, CDR3 protein, clone size, V gene, J gene, CDR3 length, D gene. A D gene is named only where the DNA matches it firmly. Some rows have no size entry. The others give once, few or many, or a class for an expanded clone.

DNA: TGTGCCAGCAGTCGGACAACAGGGGCCCCAGAGGACTTT
CDR3: CASSRTTGAPEDF
size: -
V: TRBV6-5
J: TRBJ1-6
length: 13
D: TRBD1

DNA: TGCGCCAGCAGCCATAGCGGGGGGCCATACATGGAGCAGTACTTC
CDR3: CASSHSGGPYMEQYF
size: -
V: TRBV5-1
J: TRBJ2-7
length: 15
D: TRBD2

DNA: TGCGCCAGCAGCGTCGGGGAGAATCAGCCCCAGCATTTT
CDR3: CASSVGENQPQHF
size: -
V: TRBV5-1
J: TRBJ1-5
length: 13
D: -

DNA: TGTGCCAGCTCACCACCGTGGACAGCGAACACTGAAGCTTTCTTT
CDR3: CASSPPWTANTEAFF
size: -
V: TRBV18
J: TRBJ1-1
length: 15
D: -

DNA: TGCGCCAGCAGTGAGTCGCGGGGAGGCACAGATACGCAGTATTTT
CDR3: CASSESRGGTDTQYF
size: -
V: TRBV10-1
J: TRBJ2-3
length: 15
D: -

DNA: TGTGCCAGCAGCCAAGGGACAGCTAGTCCCTACGAGCAGTACTTC
CDR3: CASSQGTASPYEQYF
size: -
V: TRBV3-1/TRBV3-2
J: TRBJ2-7
length: 15
D: -

DNA: TGTGCCAGCAGTTACTCGACAGGGAAGTATGGCTACACCTTC
CDR3: CASSYSTGKYGYTF
size: once
V: TRBV6-5
J: TRBJ1-2
length: 14
D: TRBD1

DNA: TGCGCCAGCAGCCAAGAGGGTGCGGGGGGAGGGACCCAGTACTTC
CDR3: CASSQEGAGGGTQYF
size: few
V: TRBV4-1
J: TRBJ2-5
length: 15
D: TRBD2

DNA: TGTGCCAGCAGCCCTCCACCGAGGACAGGACGTTATAATTCACCCCTCCACTTT
CDR3: CASSPPPRTGRYNSPLHF
size: -
V: TRBV3-1/TRBV3-2
J: TRBJ1-6
length: 18
D: TRBD1

DNA: TGTGCCAGCCTCTCAGGGTACGAGCAGTACTTC
CDR3: CASLSGYEQYF
size: -
V: TRBV7-9
J: TRBJ2-7
length: 11
D: -

DNA: TGCGCCAGCAGCCAAGATCCGGTGGGCGTTAGGTTCGGGGAGCTGTTTTTT
CDR3: CASSQDPVGVRFGELFF
size: -
V: TRBV4-3
J: TRBJ2-2
length: 17
D: -

DNA: TGTGCCTGGAGTCGGTCCTTCGGCTACACCTTC
CDR3: CAWSRSFGYTF
size: -
V: TRBV30
J: TRBJ1-2
length: 11
D: -

DNA: TGTGCCAGTAGTATAGGCGCGGGACTCACTGAAGCTTTCTTT
CDR3: CASSIGAGLTEAFF
size: -
V: TRBV19
J: TRBJ1-1
length: 14
D: -

DNA: TGTGCCAGCAGCCAAGAGGGACTAGCGGGGGCCTATACGCAGTATTTT
CDR3: CASSQEGLAGAYTQYF
size: -
V: TRBV4-2
J: TRBJ2-3
length: 16
D: TRBD2

DNA: TGTGCCAGTAGCGACAGGGCCTCTGGAAACACCATATATTTT
CDR3: CASSDRASGNTIYF
size: -
V: TRBV19
J: TRBJ1-3
length: 14
D: TRBD1

DNA: TGTGCCAGCAGTGCCATCTATGGGGGGGAAGCCTACAATGAGCAGTTCTTC
CDR3: CASSAIYGGEAYNEQFF
size: -
V: TRBV28
J: TRBJ2-1
length: 17
D: TRBD2

DNA: TGTGCCTGGAGTGTCGGGGGGGGAAATAGCAATCAGCCCCAGCATTTT
CDR3: CAWSVGGGNSNQPQHF
size: -
V: TRBV30
J: TRBJ1-5
length: 16
D: -

DNA: TGTGCCAGCAGCTTAGCGCAGACCGCGGATGAAAAACTGTTTTTT
CDR3: CASSLAQTADEKLFF
size: -
V: TRBV7-9
J: TRBJ1-4
length: 15
D: -

DNA: TGCGCCAGCAGTGACTGGGGGAGGTACAATGAGCAGTTCTTC
CDR3: CASSDWGRYNEQFF
size: many
V: TRBV10-2
J: TRBJ2-1
length: 14
D: -

DNA: TGTGCCAGCAGTGCAGGGACAGGGCCAGGGGGCCAGGGGCAGTTCTTC
CDR3: CASSAGTGPGGQGQFF
size: -
V: TRBV6-2/TRBV6-3
J: TRBJ2-1
length: 16
D: TRBD1

DNA: TGTGCCAGTAGTTCACCCCGGCAGGGAGGGAACTACGAGCAGTACTTC
CDR3: CASSSPRQGGNYEQYF
size: -
V: TRBV19
J: TRBJ2-7
length: 16
D: TRBD2

DNA: TGTGCCAGCAGCTTAGGACTAGACGGCTACGAGCAGTACTTC
CDR3: CASSLGLDGYEQYF
size: once
V: TRBV13
J: TRBJ2-7
length: 14
D: -

DNA: TGCGCCAGCAGCTACCCGGGACTCGACAATGAGCAGTTCTTC
CDR3: CASSYPGLDNEQFF
size: -
V: TRBV5-1
J: TRBJ2-1
length: 14
D: -

DNA: TGCAGCGTGGCAGGGGGCTACTACGAGCAGTACTTC
CDR3: CSVAGGYYEQYF
size: -
V: TRBV29-1
J: TRBJ2-7
length: 12
D: TRBD1

DNA: TGCGCCAGCAGCTTGGGGGGACTAGCGGGACTGAGTTACGAGCAGTACTTC
CDR3: CASSLGGLAGLSYEQYF
size: many
V: TRBV5-1
J: TRBJ2-7
length: 17
D: TRBD2

DNA: TGTGCCAGCAGCCTCGGACAGGGGAGAGAGCAGTACTTC
CDR3: CASSLGQGREQYF
size: -
V: TRBV4-2
J: TRBJ2-7
length: 13
D: TRBD1

DNA: TGCAGCGTGGCCGGGACTTCTTACGAGCAGTACTTC
CDR3: CSVAGTSYEQYF
size: -
V: TRBV29-1
J: TRBJ2-7
length: 12
D: -

DNA: TGTGCCAGCAGCGTAGCGGGTAATGAAAAACTGTTTTTT
CDR3: CASSVAGNEKLFF
size: -
V: TRBV9
J: TRBJ1-4
length: 13
D: -

DNA: TGTGCCAGCAGCTCGACTACAGCGACAGGCCCAACCCCGAAGGCTTTCTTT
CDR3: CASSSTTATGPTPKAFF
size: -
V: TRBV7-9
J: TRBJ1-1
length: 17
D: -

DNA: TGTGCCAGCTCACCGGTCCCGGGGTTATACAATGAGCAGTTCTTC
CDR3: CASSPVPGLYNEQFF
size: -
V: TRBV18
J: TRBJ2-1
length: 15
D: -

DNA: TGTGCCTGGAGTGTACTTGATAAGCGGGGGGAGCAGTTCTTC
CDR3: CAWSVLDKRGEQFF
size: -
V: TRBV30
J: TRBJ2-1
length: 14
D: TRBD2

DNA: TGCGCCAGTCCCAAAGCCATCTACGAGCAGTACTTC
CDR3: CASPKAIYEQYF
size: -
V: TRBV10-1
J: TRBJ2-7
length: 12
D: -

DNA: TGTGCCAGCAGCGTAGAAGGGGACTTGAGGACAGATACGCAGTATTTT
CDR3: CASSVEGDLRTDTQYF
size: -
V: TRBV9
J: TRBJ2-3
length: 16
D: -

DNA: TGTGCCAGCAGGGGGACAGGGAAACGTTATGGCTACACCTTC
CDR3: CASRGTGKRYGYTF
size: -
V: TRBV6-5
J: TRBJ1-2
length: 14
D: TRBD1

DNA: TGTGCCACCAGCAGGGACTCGAAGGGGGCGTCTGAAGCTTTCTTT
CDR3: CATSRDSKGASEAFF
size: -
V: TRBV15
J: TRBJ1-1
length: 15
D: TRBD1

DNA: TGTGCCAGCAGTGAACAGGGCCACGAGCAGTACTTC
CDR3: CASSEQGHEQYF
size: -
V: TRBV2
J: TRBJ2-7
length: 12
D: -

DNA: TGTGCCAGCAGCCCGATTACCCAGGGAAACTATGGCTACACCTTC
CDR3: CASSPITQGNYGYTF
size: -
V: TRBV5-5
J: TRBJ1-2
length: 15
D: -

DNA: TGTGCCAGCGGCCTAGCTCTGGGGGCCACCGGGGAGCTGTTTTTT
CDR3: CASGLALGATGELFF
size: -
V: TRBV9
J: TRBJ2-2
length: 15
D: -

DNA: TGTGCCAGCAGCCCCAATGGAAACACCATATATTTT
CDR3: CASSPNGNTIYF
size: -
V: TRBV7-3
J: TRBJ1-3
length: 12
D: -

DNA: TGTGCCAGCAGTGAAAAGGGAACAGGGCCCTACGAGCAGTACTTC
CDR3: CASSEKGTGPYEQYF
size: -
V: TRBV6-1
J: TRBJ2-7
length: 15
D: -

DNA: TGTGCCAGTAGTGTCGCACAGGTTATCTATGGCTACACCTTC
CDR3: CASSVAQVIYGYTF
size: once
V: TRBV19
J: TRBJ1-2
length: 14
D: -

DNA: TGCGCCAGCAAAGTTGGCCCGGGAAGCTACGAGCAGTACTTC
CDR3: CASKVGPGSYEQYF
size: once
V: TRBV23-1
J: TRBJ2-7
length: 14
D: -

DNA: TGTGCCAGCAGTTTTTCAAAGAATGCGGGAAATCAGCCCCAGCATTTT
CDR3: CASSFSKNAGNQPQHF
size: -
V: TRBV28
J: TRBJ1-5
length: 16
D: -

DNA: TGCGCCAGCAGTGGACTAAAGGCGGGGGCCTACAATGAGCAGTTCTTC
CDR3: CASSGLKAGAYNEQFF
size: once
V: TRBV10-2
J: TRBJ2-1
length: 16
D: TRBD2

DNA: TGTGCCAGCAGCAAACCGGGCCTTCCGGGACAAAGCTACGAGCAGTACTTC
CDR3: CASSKPGLPGQSYEQYF
size: once
V: TRBV21-1
J: TRBJ2-7
length: 17
D: -

DNA: TGCGCCAGCAGTTTAGGGGGAACTAATGAAAAACTGTTTTTT
CDR3: CASSLGGTNEKLFF
size: -
V: TRBV5-1
J: TRBJ1-4
length: 14
D: -

DNA: TGTGCCTGGAGCCCGACAGGGAACACTGAAGCTTTCTTT
CDR3: CAWSPTGNTEAFF
size: once
V: TRBV30
J: TRBJ1-1
length: 13
D: -

DNA: TGTGCCAGCAACCCGGACAGGGGAAGGGCTGGAAACACCATATATTTT
CDR3: CASNPDRGRAGNTIYF
size: -
V: TRBV2
J: TRBJ1-3
length: 16
D: TRBD1

DNA: TGCGCCAGCAGCTTCGCGGGGATATCGCCCTCTGAAGCTTTCTTT
CDR3: CASSFAGISPSEAFF
size: -
V: TRBV5-1
J: TRBJ1-1
length: 15
D: -

DNA: TGTGCCAGCAGTTCTCAGGGGATAGGGAGGGAAGAGACCCAGTACTTC
CDR3: CASSSQGIGREETQYF
size: -
V: TRBV5-8
J: TRBJ2-5
length: 16
D: -